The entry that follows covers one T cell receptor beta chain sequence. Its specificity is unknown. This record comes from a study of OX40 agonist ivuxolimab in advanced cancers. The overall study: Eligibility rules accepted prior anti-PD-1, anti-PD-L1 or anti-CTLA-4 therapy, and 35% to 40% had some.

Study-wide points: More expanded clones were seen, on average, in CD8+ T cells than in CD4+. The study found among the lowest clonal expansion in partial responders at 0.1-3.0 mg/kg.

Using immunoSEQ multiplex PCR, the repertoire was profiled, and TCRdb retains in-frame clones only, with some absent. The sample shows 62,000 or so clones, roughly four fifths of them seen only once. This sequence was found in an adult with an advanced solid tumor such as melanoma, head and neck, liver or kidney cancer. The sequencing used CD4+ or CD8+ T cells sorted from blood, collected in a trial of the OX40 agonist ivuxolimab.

CDR3 DNA sequence: TGCGCCAGCAGCTTGGGGCAGAGCAAGAATGAAAAACTGTTTTTT. As protein: CASSLGQSKNEKLFF. The chain couples TRBV5-1 to TRBJ1-4; D remains unclear. V dropped 0 bases and J dropped 5 bases, with 11 bases sitting between them. CDR3 size: 15 residues. Germline CDR1 reads SGHRS; CDR2 reads YFSETQ.